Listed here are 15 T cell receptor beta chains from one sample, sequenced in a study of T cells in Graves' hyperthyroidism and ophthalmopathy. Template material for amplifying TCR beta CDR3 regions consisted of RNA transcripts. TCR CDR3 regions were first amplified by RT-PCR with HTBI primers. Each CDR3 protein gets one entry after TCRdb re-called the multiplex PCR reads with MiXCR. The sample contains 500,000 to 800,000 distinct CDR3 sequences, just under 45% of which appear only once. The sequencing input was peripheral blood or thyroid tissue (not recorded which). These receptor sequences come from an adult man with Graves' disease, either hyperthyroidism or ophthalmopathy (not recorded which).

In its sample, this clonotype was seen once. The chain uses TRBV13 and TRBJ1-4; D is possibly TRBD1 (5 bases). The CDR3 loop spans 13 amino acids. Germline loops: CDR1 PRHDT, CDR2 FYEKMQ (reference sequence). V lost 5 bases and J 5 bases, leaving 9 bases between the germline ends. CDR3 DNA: TGTGCCAGCAGCCAACAGGAGAATGAAAAACTGTTTTTT. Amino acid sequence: CASSQQENEKLFF.

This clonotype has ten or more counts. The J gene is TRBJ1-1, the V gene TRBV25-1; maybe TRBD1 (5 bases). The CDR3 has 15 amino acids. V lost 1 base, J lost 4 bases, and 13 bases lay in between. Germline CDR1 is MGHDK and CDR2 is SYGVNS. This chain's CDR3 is CASSESLGGSTEAFF. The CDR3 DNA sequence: TGTGCCAGCAGTGAATCACTGGGGGGGAGCACTGAAGCTTTCTTT.

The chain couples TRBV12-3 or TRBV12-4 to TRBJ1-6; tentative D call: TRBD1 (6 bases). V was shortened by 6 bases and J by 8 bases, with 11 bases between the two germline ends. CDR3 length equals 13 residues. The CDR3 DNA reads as TGTGCCAGCAGAGGCAGGGGAGATTCACCCCTCCACTTT. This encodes CASRGRGDSPLHF.

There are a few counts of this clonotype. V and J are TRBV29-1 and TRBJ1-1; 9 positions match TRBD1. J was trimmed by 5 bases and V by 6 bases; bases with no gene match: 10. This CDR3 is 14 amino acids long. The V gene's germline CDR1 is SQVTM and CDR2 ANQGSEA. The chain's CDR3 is CSVKLGTGITEAFF. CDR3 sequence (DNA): TGCAGCGTCAAGTTAGGGACAGGGATTACTGAAGCTTTCTTT.

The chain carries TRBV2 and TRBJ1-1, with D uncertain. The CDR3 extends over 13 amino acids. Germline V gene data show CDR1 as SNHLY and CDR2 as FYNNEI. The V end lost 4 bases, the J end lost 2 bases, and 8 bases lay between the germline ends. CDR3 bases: TGTGCCAGCAGTGGGGAAGGTAACACTGAAGCTTTCTTT. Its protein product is CASSGEGNTEAFF.

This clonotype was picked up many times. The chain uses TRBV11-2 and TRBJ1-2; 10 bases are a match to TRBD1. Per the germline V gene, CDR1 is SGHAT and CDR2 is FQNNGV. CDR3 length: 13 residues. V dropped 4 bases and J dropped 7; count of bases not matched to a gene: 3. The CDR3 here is CASSSRTGGGYTF. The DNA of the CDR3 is TGTGCCAGCAGCTCCAGGACAGGGGGTGGCTACACCTTC.

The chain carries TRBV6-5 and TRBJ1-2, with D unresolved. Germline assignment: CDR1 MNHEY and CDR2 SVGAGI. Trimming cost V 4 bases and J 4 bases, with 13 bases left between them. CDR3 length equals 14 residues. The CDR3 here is CASSLYPSGYGYTF. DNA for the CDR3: TGTGCCAGCAGTTTATACCCCTCTGGCTATGGCTACACCTTC.

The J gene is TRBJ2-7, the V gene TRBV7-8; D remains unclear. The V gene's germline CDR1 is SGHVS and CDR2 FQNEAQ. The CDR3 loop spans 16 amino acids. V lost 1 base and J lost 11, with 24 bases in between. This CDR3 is CASSLETVQSSYEEYF. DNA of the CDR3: TGTGCCAGCAGCTTAGAGACCGTTCAGAGCTCCTATGAGGAGTACTTC. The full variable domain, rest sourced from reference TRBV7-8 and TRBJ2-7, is GAGVSQSPRYKVAKRGQDVALRCDPISGHVSLFWYQQALGQGPEFLTYFQNEAQLDKSGLPSDRFFAERPEGSVSTLKIQRTQQEDSAVYLCASSLETVQSSYEEYFGPGTRLTVT.

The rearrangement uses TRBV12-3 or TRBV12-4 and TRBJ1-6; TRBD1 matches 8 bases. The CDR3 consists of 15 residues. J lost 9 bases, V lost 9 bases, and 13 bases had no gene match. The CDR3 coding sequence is TGTGCCAGTAGTATTGGACAGGGTGTTCTTTCACCCCTCCACTTT. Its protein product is CASSIGQGVLSPLHF.

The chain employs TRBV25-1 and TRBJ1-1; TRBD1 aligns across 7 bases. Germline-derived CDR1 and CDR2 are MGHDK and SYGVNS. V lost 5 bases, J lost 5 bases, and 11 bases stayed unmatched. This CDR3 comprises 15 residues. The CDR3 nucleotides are TGTGCCAGCAGTCTCAGTGACCTGACAGGGACTGAAGCTTTCTTT. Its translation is CASSLSDLTGTEAFF.

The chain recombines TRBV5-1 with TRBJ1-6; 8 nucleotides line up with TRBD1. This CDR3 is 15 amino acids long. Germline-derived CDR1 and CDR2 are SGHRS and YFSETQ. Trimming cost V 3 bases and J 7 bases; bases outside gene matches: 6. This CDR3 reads CASSYQTGVNSPLHF. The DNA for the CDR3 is TGCGCCAGCAGCTACCAGACAGGGGTGAATTCACCCCTCCACTTT.

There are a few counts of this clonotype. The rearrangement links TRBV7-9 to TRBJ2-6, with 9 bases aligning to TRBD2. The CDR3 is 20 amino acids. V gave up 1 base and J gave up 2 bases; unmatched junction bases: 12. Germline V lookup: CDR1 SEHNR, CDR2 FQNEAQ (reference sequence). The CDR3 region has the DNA TGTGCCAGCAGCTTAGTAACCGGGACTAGCTTTTTTCCTGGGGCCAACGTCCTGACTTTC. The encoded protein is CASSLVTGTSFFPGANVLTF.

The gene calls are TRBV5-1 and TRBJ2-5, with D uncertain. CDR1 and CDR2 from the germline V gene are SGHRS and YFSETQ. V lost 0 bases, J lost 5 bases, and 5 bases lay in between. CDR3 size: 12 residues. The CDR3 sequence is CASSLDAETQYF. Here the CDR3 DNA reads TGCGCCAGCAGCTTGGACGCGGAGACCCAGTACTTC.

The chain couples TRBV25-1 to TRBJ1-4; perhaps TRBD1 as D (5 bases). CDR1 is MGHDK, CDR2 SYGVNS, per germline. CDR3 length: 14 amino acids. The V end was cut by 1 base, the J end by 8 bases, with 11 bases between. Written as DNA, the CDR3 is TGTGCCAGCAGTGAATTAGGGACTAGCGAAAAACTGTTTTTT. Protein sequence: CASSELGTSEKLFF.

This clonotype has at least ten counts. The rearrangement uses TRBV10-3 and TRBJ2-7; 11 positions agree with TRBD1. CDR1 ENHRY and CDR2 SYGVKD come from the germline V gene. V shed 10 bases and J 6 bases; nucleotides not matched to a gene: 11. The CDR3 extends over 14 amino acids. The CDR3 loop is CASSASGTGGEQYF. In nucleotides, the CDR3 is TGTGCCAGCAGCGCGTCCGGGACAGGGGGCGAGCAGTACTTC.